This record looks at one TCR beta chain sequence and its context. The antigen is undetermined. The sample is drawn from a study of cytomegalovirus exposure and HLA in healthy donors. The study, taken as a whole, reports: The authors enumerated over 150 TCR beta chains as linked to cytomegalovirus. A later analysis linked 15,000 to 20,000 TCR beta sequences to HLA alleles at 0.05 false discovery rate.

The PCR had 60 Vbeta and 13 Jbeta primers. Generated by immunoSEQ multiplex PCR, the TCRdb table keeps only in-frame clones and is missing some. Its table lists 150,000 to 200,000 clones. The donors, nominally healthy at sampling, likely had unrecorded immune exposures. The CDR3 spans 15 residues. Germline CDR1 LNHDA, CDR2 SQIVND (reference sequence). Trimming cost V 3 bases and J 4 bases, with 13 bases left between them. The TCR was taken from a woman aged 18-29 years in good health and CMV-seropositive. The rearrangement joins TRBV19 to TRBJ1-3, with D possibly TRBD1 on 5 matching bases. The sequenced sample was PBMCs. The CDR3 loop reads CASSMEGSQGNTIYF. CDR3 coding DNA: TGTGCCAGTAGTATGGAGGGGTCTCAAGGAAACACCATATATTTT.